This is a list of T cell receptor beta chains from one sample in a study of early T cells in non-severe SARS-CoV-2 infection. TCRdb independently ran MiXCR on the 5' RACE reads; one entry per CDR3 protein. The table has 70,000 to 90,000 distinct CDR3 sequences, roughly 15% seen once. Specimen: whole blood. The receptors shown here come from an adult who was a healthcare worker with PCR-confirmed SARS-CoV-2 infection or an uninfected control (not recorded which). CDR3s include the opening cysteine and the closing phenylalanine or tryptophan. Fields, in order: J gene, CDR3 length, V gene, D gene, clone size, CDR3 protein, CDR3 DNA. A D gene is named only where the DNA matches it firmly. Clone size, where shown, is once, few, many, or a class for clones that have expanded.

j_gene: TRBJ1-4
len: 16
v_gene: TRBV12-3/TRBV12-4
d_gene: -
abundance: -
CDR3aa: CASSLIEQGPNEKLFF
CDR3nt: TGTGCCAGCAGTTTAATTGAGCAGGGACCTAATGAAAAACTGTTTTTT

j_gene: TRBJ2-7
len: 14
v_gene: TRBV5-1
d_gene: -
abundance: few
CDR3aa: CASSLASGTYEQYF
CDR3nt: TGCGCCAGCAGCTTGGCCTCAGGGACCTACGAGCAGTACTTC

j_gene: TRBJ1-2
len: 13
v_gene: TRBV19
d_gene: -
abundance: few
CDR3aa: CASSMRGNYGYTF
CDR3nt: TGTGCCAGTAGTATGCGGGGGAACTATGGCTACACCTTC

j_gene: TRBJ2-3
len: 11
v_gene: TRBV3-1
d_gene: -
abundance: few
CDR3aa: CASSQVFTQYF
CDR3nt: TGTGCCAGCAGCCAAGTTTTTACGCAGTATTTT

j_gene: TRBJ2-3
len: 18
v_gene: TRBV21-1
d_gene: -
abundance: few
CDR3aa: CASSKADTSGGGTDTQYF
CDR3nt: TGTGCCAGCAGCAAAGCGGATACTAGCGGGGGGGGCACAGATACGCAGTATTTT

j_gene: TRBJ2-1
len: 13
v_gene: TRBV4-1
d_gene: -
abundance: -
CDR3aa: CASSQDRGQEQFF
CDR3nt: TGCGCCAGCAGCCAAGATAGAGGGCAGGAGCAGTTCTTC

j_gene: TRBJ2-7
len: 15
v_gene: TRBV18
d_gene: TRBD2
abundance: few
CDR3aa: CASSPVLAVTYEQYF
CDR3nt: TGTGCCAGCTCACCAGTACTAGCGGTAACCTACGAGCAGTACTTC

j_gene: TRBJ1-4
len: 13
v_gene: TRBV5-5
d_gene: -
abundance: few
CDR3aa: CASSLEGLGKLFF
CDR3nt: TGTGCCAGCAGCCTCGAGGGGCTTGGAAAACTGTTTTTT

j_gene: TRBJ1-2
len: 11
v_gene: TRBV29-1
d_gene: -
abundance: few
CDR3aa: CSGQGPYGYTF
CDR3nt: TGCAGCGGTCAGGGACCGTATGGCTACACCTTC

j_gene: TRBJ2-5
len: 13
v_gene: TRBV6-5
d_gene: TRBD2
abundance: -
CDR3aa: CASNTGGQETQYF
CDR3nt: TGTGCCAGCAACACGGGGGGGCAAGAGACCCAGTACTTC

j_gene: TRBJ2-1
len: 14
v_gene: TRBV6-5
d_gene: TRBD2
abundance: few
CDR3aa: CASSLISGYNEQFF
CDR3nt: TGTGCCAGCAGTCTGATTAGCGGGTACAATGAGCAGTTCTTC

j_gene: TRBJ1-4
len: 15
v_gene: TRBV7-9
d_gene: -
abundance: many
CDR3aa: CASSLDQQGREKLFF
CDR3nt: TGTGCCAGCAGCTTAGATCAACAGGGTCGTGAAAAACTGTTTTTT

j_gene: TRBJ2-2
len: 15
v_gene: TRBV9
d_gene: TRBD2
abundance: -
CDR3aa: CASSKLLAGQNELFF
CDR3nt: TGTGCCAGCAGCAAACTACTAGCGGGTCAAAACGAGCTGTTTTTT

j_gene: TRBJ2-7
len: 14
v_gene: TRBV4-1
d_gene: TRBD2
abundance: few
CDR3aa: CASSPRDYSYEQYF
CDR3nt: TGCGCCAGCAGCCCCCGGGACTACTCCTACGAGCAGTACTTC

j_gene: TRBJ2-7
len: 16
v_gene: TRBV20-1
d_gene: TRBD1
abundance: -
CDR3aa: CSARAGQGTGSYEQYF
CDR3nt: TGCAGTGCTAGAGCGGGACAGGGGACCGGCTCCTACGAGCAGTACTTC

j_gene: TRBJ2-5
len: 12
v_gene: TRBV18
d_gene: -
abundance: few
CDR3aa: CASSFDQETQYF
CDR3nt: TGTGCCAGCTCTTTCGACCAAGAGACCCAGTACTTC

j_gene: TRBJ2-1
len: 11
v_gene: TRBV5-5
d_gene: -
abundance: -
CDR3aa: CASQQGNEQFF
CDR3nt: TGTGCCAGTCAACAGGGCAATGAGCAGTTCTTC

j_gene: TRBJ1-3
len: 15
v_gene: TRBV6-6
d_gene: -
abundance: -
CDR3aa: CASSSEGRPGNTIYF
CDR3nt: TGTGCCAGCAGTTCCGAGGGTAGGCCTGGAAACACCATATATTTT

j_gene: TRBJ1-5
len: 13
v_gene: TRBV20-1
d_gene: TRBD1
abundance: few
CDR3aa: CSAQGTGNQPQHF
CDR3nt: TGCAGTGCGCAAGGGACAGGGAATCAGCCCCAGCATTTT

j_gene: TRBJ1-3
len: 14
v_gene: TRBV29-1
d_gene: TRBD1
abundance: -
CDR3aa: CSVDRGLAGNTIYF
CDR3nt: TGCAGCGTTGACAGGGGGTTGGCTGGAAACACCATATATTTT

j_gene: TRBJ2-5
len: 16
v_gene: TRBV2
d_gene: TRBD2
abundance: many
CDR3aa: CASRGLAGDLKKTQYF
CDR3nt: TGTGCCAGCAGGGGACTAGCGGGAGACCTCAAGAAGACCCAGTACTTC

j_gene: TRBJ2-1
len: 13
v_gene: TRBV9
d_gene: -
abundance: -
CDR3aa: CASSAGSYNEQFF
CDR3nt: TGTGCCAGCAGCGCCGGGAGTTACAATGAGCAGTTCTTC